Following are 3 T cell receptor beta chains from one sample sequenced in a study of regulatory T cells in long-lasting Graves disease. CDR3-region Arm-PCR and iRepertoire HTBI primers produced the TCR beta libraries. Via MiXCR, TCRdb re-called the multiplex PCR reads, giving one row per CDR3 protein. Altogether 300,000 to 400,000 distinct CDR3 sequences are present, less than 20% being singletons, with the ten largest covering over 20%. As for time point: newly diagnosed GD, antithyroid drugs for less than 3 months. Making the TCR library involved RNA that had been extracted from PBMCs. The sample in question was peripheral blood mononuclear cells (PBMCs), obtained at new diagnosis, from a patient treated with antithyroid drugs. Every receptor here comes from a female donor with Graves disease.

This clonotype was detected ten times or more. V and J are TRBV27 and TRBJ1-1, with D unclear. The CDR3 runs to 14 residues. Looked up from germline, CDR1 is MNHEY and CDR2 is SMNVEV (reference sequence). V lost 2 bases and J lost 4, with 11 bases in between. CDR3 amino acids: CASSLLPGVTEAFF. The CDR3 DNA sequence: TGTGCCAGCAGTTTACTTCCCGGGGTCACTGAAGCTTTCTTT.

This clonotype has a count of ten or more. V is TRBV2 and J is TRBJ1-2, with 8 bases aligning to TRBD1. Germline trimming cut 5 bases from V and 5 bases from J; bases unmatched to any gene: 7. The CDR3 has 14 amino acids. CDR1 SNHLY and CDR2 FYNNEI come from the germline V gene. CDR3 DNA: TGTGCCAGCAGTACTGACAGGGGAGTATATGGCTACACCTTC. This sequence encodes CASSTDRGVYGYTF.

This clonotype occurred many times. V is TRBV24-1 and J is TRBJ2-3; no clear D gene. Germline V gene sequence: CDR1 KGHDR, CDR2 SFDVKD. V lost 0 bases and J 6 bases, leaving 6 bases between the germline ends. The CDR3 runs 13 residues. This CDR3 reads CATSDLESDTQYF. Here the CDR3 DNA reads TGTGCCACCAGTGATTTGGAATCCGATACGCAGTATTTT.